This TCR beta chain was observed in a study of blood T cell repertoires in COVID-19. Study-level information: COVID-19 samples collected from the United States, Italy and Spain covered acute and convalescent phases. PBMCs, B-cell-depleted T cells, or T cells were the source of the cDNA or gDNA that made up the material.

Trimming left V 1 base short and J 0 bases short, with 13 bases between. Germline CDR1 and CDR2: SGHAT and FQNNGV. The CDR3 runs 16 residues. Per the original data handling: Using reference gene primer amplification, nucleated cell counts were estimated. Produced via immunoSEQ multiplex PCR; TCRdb's table is partial and in-frame only. V, J and clone size reflect that table, while D and trimming were determined from the DNA. The sample contains a few hundred thousand clones, about nine tenths of which appear only once. V and J are TRBV11-2 and TRBJ2-7, with D maybe TRBD2 (5 bases). The receptor was derived from a man aged 50 to 59 with active or convalescent COVID-19. The sample was peripheral blood. The CDR3 is CASSLGGSFFSYEQYF. CDR3 sequence (DNA): TGTGCCAGCAGCTTAGGAGGGTCCTTTTTCTCCTACGAGCAGTACTTC.